This TCR beta chain is from a study of beta chain features in type 1 diabetes. Expressed TCRB transcripts were sequenced after all isolated RNA was converted to cDNA. Clones were sequenced by immunoSEQ multiplex PCR, and TCRdb holds only the in-frame ones, with some missing. Of about 140,000 clones in the sample, approximately 13% were seen once. CD45RO/CCR7/CD25/CD127/CD95/CD27 separated CD4+ naive, central memory, regulatory and stem cell-like memory cells by sorting. Only a few counts were recorded for this clone. What it recognizes is unknown. General observations from the study: Highly expressing activated T cells could be over-counted with a cDNA template. The study found moderately but significantly shorter TCRB CDR3s in all four CD4+ subsets of Type 1 diabetes patients.

Trimming stripped 3 bases from V and 7 bases from J, with 10 bases between. Germline CDR1 and CDR2: GTSNPN and SVGIG (reference sequence). The CDR3 runs 12 residues. The chain has TRBV30 and TRBJ1-5, with unresolved D. The TCR comes from a man between 18 and 35 years old with type 1 diabetes. Sequencing input: central memory CD4+ T cells from blood. CDR3 coding DNA: TGTGCCTGGAGGTCAGGACGACAGCCCCAGCATTTT. It yields the protein CAWRSGRQPQHF.